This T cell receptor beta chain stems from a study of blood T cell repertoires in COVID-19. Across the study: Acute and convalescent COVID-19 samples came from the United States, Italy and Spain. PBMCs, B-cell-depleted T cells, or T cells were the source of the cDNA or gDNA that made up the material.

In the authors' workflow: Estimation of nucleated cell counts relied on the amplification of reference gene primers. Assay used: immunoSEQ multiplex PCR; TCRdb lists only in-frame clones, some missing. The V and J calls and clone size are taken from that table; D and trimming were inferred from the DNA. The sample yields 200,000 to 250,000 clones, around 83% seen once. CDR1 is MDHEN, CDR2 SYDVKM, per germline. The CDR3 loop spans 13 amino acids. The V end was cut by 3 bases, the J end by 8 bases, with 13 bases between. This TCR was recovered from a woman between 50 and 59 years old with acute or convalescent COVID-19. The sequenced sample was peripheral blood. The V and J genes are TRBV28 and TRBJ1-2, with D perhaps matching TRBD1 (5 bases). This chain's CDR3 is CASSLPGLGGYTF. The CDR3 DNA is TGTGCCAGCAGTTTGCCAGGGCTAGGCGGCTACACCTTC.